This TCR beta chain was found in a study of T cell repertoires in cytomegalovirus infection. Study as a whole: Matching HLA type, along with CMV infection, was indicated by public TCR beta signatures.

TCRdb analysed the reads with MiXCR anew, one entry per CDR3 protein. The sample includes fewer than 300,000 distinct CDR3 sequences, about 26% of them seen just once. This clonotype was seen a handful of times. The target antigen is unknown. General observations from the study: It was HLA-C-restricted CMV-specific TCR beta clonotypes that dominated the response ex vivo.

The sample consisted of PBMCs. The sequence derives from a human donor in good health (CMV status not recorded). Some clones in this sample may be carry-over from other donors' samples.

The CDR3 sequence: CAISDQGSNEKLFF. The DNA of the CDR3 is TGTGCCATCAGTGATCAGGGGTCTAATGAAAAACTGTTTTTT. V usage is TRBV10-3 and J usage is TRBJ1-4, with a weak D call TRBD1 (6 bases). Per the germline V gene, CDR1 is ENHRY and CDR2 is SYGVKD. Trimming pared 3 bases from V and 3 bases from J, leaving 8 bases between. There are 14 residues in the CDR3.